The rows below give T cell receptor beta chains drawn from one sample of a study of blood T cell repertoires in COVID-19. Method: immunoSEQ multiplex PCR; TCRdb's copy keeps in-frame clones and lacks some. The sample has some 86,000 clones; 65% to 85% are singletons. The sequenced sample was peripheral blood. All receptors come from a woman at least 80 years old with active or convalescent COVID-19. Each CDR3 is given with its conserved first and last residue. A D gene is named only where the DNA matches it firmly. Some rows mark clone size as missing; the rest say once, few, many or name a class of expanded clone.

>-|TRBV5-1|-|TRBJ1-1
TGCGCCAGCAGCTTGGGGCAGGGGATTAGCACTGAAGCTTTCTTT
CASSLGQGISTEAFF
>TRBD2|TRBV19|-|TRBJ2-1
TGTGCCAGTAGTAGGACTAGCGGGGGGGCGAATGAGCAGTTCTTC
CASSRTSGGANEQFF
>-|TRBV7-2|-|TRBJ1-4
TGTGCCAGCAGCTTAACTCGGGGGGGCCCGCGACGAACTAATGAAAAACTGTTTTTT
CASSLTRGGPRRTNEKLFF
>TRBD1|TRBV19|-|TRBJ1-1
TGTGCCAGTAGTAGATGGGACAGGCAAACTGAAGCTTTCTTT
CASSRWDRQTEAFF
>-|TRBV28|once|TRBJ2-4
TGTGCCAGCAGTTTAACAGGGGAGGACGAGTACTTC
CASSLTGEDEYF
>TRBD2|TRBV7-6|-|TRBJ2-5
TGTGCCAGCAGCTTAGCTTGGAGAGGGACTAGCGATAAAGAGACCCAGTACTTC
CASSLAWRGTSDKETQYF
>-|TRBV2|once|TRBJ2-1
TGTGCCAGCAGAATCGACTCCGATGAGCAGTTCTTC
CASRIDSDEQFF
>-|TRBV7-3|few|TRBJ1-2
TGTGCCAGCAGCCCAAACATCGGGGGCTACACCTTC
CASSPNIGGYTF
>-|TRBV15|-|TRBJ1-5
TGTGCCACCAGCAGAGTGGCTCAGCCCCAGCATTTT
CATSRVAQPQHF
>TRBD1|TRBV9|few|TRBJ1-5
TGTGCCAGCAGCGTAGGACAGGGGGACAACAATCAGCCCCAGCATTTT
CASSVGQGDNNQPQHF
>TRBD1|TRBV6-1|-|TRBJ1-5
TGTGCCAGCAGTGAAGTTCGACAGGGAATAACCTATAGCAATCAGCCCCAGCATTTT
CASSEVRQGITYSNQPQHF
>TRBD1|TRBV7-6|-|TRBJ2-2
TGTGCCAGCAGCCCGGGACAGGGGGACACCGGGGAGCTGTTTTTT
CASSPGQGDTGELFF
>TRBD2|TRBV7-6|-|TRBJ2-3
TGTGCCAGCAGCTTGGGGGCCGGGACTAGACGCACAGATACGCAGTATTTT
CASSLGAGTRRTDTQYF
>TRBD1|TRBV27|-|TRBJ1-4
TGTGCCAGCAGTCCAGGACAGGGGACTAATGAAAAACTGTTTTTT
CASSPGQGTNEKLFF
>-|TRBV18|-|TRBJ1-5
TGTGCCAGCTCATCCCTCGGCGGGAATAGCAATCAGCCCCAGCATTTT
CASSSLGGNSNQPQHF
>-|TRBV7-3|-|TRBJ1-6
TGTGCCAGCAGCGAACGGGAGAGCTCCTATAATTCACCCCTCCACTTT
CASSERESSYNSPLHF
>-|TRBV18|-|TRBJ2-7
TGTGCCAGCTCACCATCGTTTGGTAGCCCCTACGAGCAGTACTTC
CASSPSFGSPYEQYF
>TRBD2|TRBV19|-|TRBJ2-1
TGTGCCAGTAGTATAGATCTTACTAGCGGGATTAGCTACAATGAGCAGTTCTTC
CASSIDLTSGISYNEQFF
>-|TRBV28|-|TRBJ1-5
TGTGCCAGCAGTATTTCTCGTCTTCCGGGACAGCCCCAGCATTTT
CASSISRLPGQPQHF
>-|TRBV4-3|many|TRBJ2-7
TGCGCCAGCAGCCAACAAGACGGACAAAACGAGCAGTACTTC
CASSQQDGQNEQYF
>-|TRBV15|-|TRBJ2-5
TGTGCCACCAGCAGAGATTTGAGTACCCAGTACTTC
CATSRDLSTQYF
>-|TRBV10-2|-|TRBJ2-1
TGCGCCAGCAGTGGGCAGATTTACAATGAGCAGTTCTTC
CASSGQIYNEQFF
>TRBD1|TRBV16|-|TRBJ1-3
TGTGCCAGCAGCCAATCGGGACAGGGAAACACCATATATTTT
CASSQSGQGNTIYF
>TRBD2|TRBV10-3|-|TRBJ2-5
TGTGCCATCAGTGATACCGGGACTAGCGGGAGTAGTTATTACCAAGAGACCCAGTACTTC
CAISDTGTSGSSYYQETQYF
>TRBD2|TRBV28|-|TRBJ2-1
TGTGCCAGCAGGACCCGACTAGCGGGAGGGTGGTACAATGAGCAGTTCTTC
CASRTRLAGGWYNEQFF
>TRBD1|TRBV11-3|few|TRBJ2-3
TGTGCCAGCAGCCCAAGGGGGACAGGGGGAACAGATACGCAGTATTTT
CASSPRGTGGTDTQYF
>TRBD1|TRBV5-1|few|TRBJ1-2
TGCGCCAGCAGCTTGACGACGGGACAGCTCTATGGCTACACCTTC
CASSLTTGQLYGYTF
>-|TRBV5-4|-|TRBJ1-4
TGTGCCAGCAGCTTGTCCGGACAGCTTAATGAAAAACTGTTTTTT
CASSLSGQLNEKLFF
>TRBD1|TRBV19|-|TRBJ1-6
TGTGCCAGTAGTATCATCTGGACAGGGGGCCAGAATTCACCCCTCCACTTT
CASSIIWTGGQNSPLHF
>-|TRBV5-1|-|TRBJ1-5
TGCGCCAGCAGCTTGGTAGGGGATAGCAATCAGCCCCAGCATTTT
CASSLVGDSNQPQHF
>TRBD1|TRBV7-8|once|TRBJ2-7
TGTGCCAGCAGCCTAACAGGGGGCTTCGAGCAGTACTTC
CASSLTGGFEQYF
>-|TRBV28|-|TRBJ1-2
TGTGCCAGCAGTTACGGGACACGCTCCGGCTACACCTTC
CASSYGTRSGYTF
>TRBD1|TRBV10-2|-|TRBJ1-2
TGCGCCAGCAGTGACTCGAAGGGGGCGCATTATGGCTACACCTTC
CASSDSKGAHYGYTF
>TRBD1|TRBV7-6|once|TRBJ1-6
TGTGCCAGCAGCCCTAACAGGGGCGGCCACAACAATTCACCCCTCCACTTT
CASSPNRGGHNNSPLHF
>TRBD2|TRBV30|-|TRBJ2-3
TGTGCCTTATCGGTACTAGCGGGGAGCACAGATACGCAGTATTTT
CALSVLAGSTDTQYF
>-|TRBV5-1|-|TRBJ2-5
TGCGCCAGCAGCTCGGACTCCACTGGGGAGACCCAGTACTTC
CASSSDSTGETQYF
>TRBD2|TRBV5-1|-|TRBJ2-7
TGCGCCAGCAGCTTGGTCCTAGCGGGGGGAAACTACGAGCAGTACTTC
CASSLVLAGGNYEQYF
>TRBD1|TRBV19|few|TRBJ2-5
TGTGCCAGTAGCCGGGACAGACAAGAGACCCAGTACTTC
CASSRDRQETQYF
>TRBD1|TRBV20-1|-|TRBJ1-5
TGCAGCGCTAGTCCGGCGGAGGGGGCCAATCAGCCCCAGCATTTT
CSASPAEGANQPQHF
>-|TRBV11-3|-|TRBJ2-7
TGTGCCAGCAGCTTAGATGGGGCGTACGGGGGGCCATCCTACGAGCAGTACTTC
CASSLDGAYGGPSYEQYF
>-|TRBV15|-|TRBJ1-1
TGTGCCACCAGCAGACAACAGCCGAACACTGAAGCTTTCTTT
CATSRQQPNTEAFF
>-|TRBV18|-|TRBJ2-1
TGTGCCAGCTCACCACAGCCACTAACTGACGGCAATGAGCAGTTCTTC
CASSPQPLTDGNEQFF
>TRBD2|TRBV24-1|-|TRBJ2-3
TGTGCCACCAGTGAACGGACTAGTCTCACAGATACGCAGTATTTT
CATSERTSLTDTQYF
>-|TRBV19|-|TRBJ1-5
TGTGCCAGTAGTATAGGGACTCAGTCCTCGTCGATCCCCCAGCATTTT
CASSIGTQSSSIPQHF
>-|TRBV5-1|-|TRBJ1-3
TGCGCCAGCAGCCCATCGAACTTGGCTGGAAACACCATATATTTT
CASSPSNLAGNTIYF
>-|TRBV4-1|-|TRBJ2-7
TGCGCCAGCAGCCAAGATACACGAATCCACGAGCAGTACTTC
CASSQDTRIHEQYF
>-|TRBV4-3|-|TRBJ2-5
TGCGCCAGCAGCTCGACACGGCAAGAGACCCAGTACTTC
CASSSTRQETQYF
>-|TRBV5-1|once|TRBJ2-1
TGCGCCAGCAGCTTGGAAGGGGTGGGACTGCGGGTAATGAGCTCCTACAATGAGCAGTTCTTC
CASSLEGVGLRVMSSYNEQFF
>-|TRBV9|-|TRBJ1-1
TGTGCCAGCAGCGTAGGGCTTAAGGCAGGCAACACTGAAGCTTTCTTT
CASSVGLKAGNTEAFF
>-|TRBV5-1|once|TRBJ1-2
TGCGCCAGCAGCTTCAATCCACAGGGAATAGATGGCTACACCTTC
CASSFNPQGIDGYTF